The clone carrying this T cell receptor beta chain has more than one count but fewer than ten. The target antigen is unknown. Per the germline V gene, CDR1 is SGHTA and CDR2 is FQGTGA. The CDR3 length is 14 residues. Deletions cut 6 bases from V and 0 bases from J, with 11 bases between. This sample is drawn from a study of T cell repertoires in cytomegalovirus infection. Looking at the study overall: Recently identified HLA-C-restricted and well-studied HLA-B-restricted CMV epitopes were used. Findings and limits, study-wide: Clonotypes of TCR beta that were HLA-C-restricted and CMV-specific dominated the ex vivo response.

One entry per CDR3 protein results from TCRdb running MiXCR on the reads. The data hold some 150,000 distinct CDR3 sequences, with 32% observed a single time. The receptor was isolated from a human donor in good health (CMV status not recorded). Some clones in this sample may be carry-over from other donors' samples. This specimen was CD8+ T cells from cultured PBMCs, taken from culture after CMV antigen stimulation. The chain uses TRBV7-3 and TRBJ2-5, with D uncertain. The CDR3 here is CASSPDGYQETQYF. The CDR3 DNA reads TGTGCCAGCAGTCCGGACGGGTACCAAGAGACCCAGTACTTC.